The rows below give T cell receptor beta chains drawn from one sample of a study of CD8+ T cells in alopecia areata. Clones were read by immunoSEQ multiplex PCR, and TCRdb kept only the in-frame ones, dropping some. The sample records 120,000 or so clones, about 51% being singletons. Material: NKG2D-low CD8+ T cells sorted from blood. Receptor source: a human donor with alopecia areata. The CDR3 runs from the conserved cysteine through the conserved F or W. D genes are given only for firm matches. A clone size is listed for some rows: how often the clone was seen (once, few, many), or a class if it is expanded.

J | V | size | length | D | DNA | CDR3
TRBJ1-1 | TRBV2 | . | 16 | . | TGTGCCAGCAATGGGAGGGTAGTTAAAGGGAACACTGAAGCTTTCTTT | CASNGRVVKGNTEAFF
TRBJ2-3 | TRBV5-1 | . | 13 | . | TGCGCCAGCAGCTTGGTTACCGGTGATACGCAGTATTTT | CASSLVTGDTQYF
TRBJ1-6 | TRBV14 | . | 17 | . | TGTGCCAGCAGTCGAAGTGACGGGGGAAGAGGTGATTCACCCCTCCACTTT | CASSRSDGGRGDSPLHF
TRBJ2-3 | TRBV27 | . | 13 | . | TGTGCCAGCAGAAGGGCCACCACAGATACGCAGTATTTT | CASRRATTDTQYF
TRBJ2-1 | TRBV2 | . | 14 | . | TGTGCCAGCATCACTCGCCAACCCTACAATGAGCAGTTCTTC | CASITRQPYNEQFF
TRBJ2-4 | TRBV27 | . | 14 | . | TGTGCCAGCAGTGGCAGGTTAGCCAAAAACATTCAGTACTTC | CASSGRLAKNIQYF
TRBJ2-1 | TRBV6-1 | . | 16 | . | TGTGCCAGCAGTGGACTAGTCGGGACAGACTACAATGAGCAGTTCTTC | CASSGLVGTDYNEQFF
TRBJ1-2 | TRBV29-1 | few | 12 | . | TGCAGCGCTCCGGCCCCCTCGGGAGGCTACACCTTC | CSAPAPSGGYTF
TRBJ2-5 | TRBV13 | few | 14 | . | TGTGCCAGCAGCTTAACTCTAGCGATGGAGACCCAGTACTTC | CASSLTLAMETQYF
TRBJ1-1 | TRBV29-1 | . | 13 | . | TGCAGCGTTGTTGGAGGAGGAGTCACTGAAGCTTTCTTT | CSVVGGGVTEAFF
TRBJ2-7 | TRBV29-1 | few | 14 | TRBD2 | TGCAGCGTTGAAGAGCCTAGCGGGACCTACGAGCAGTACTTC | CSVEEPSGTYEQYF
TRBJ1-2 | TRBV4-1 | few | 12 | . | TGCGCCAGCAGTGGGGGAGGGAATGGCTACACCTTC | CASSGGGNGYTF
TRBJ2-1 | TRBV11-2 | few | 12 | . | TGTGCCAGCAGCTTCGGGACCGTCGAGCAGTTCTTC | CASSFGTVEQFF
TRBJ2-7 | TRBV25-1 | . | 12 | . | TGTGCCAGCAGTGAGTCAGTCTACGAGCAGTACTTC | CASSESVYEQYF
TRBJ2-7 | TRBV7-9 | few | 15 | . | TGTGCCAGCAGCACTAGTCGGACGCCCTCCTACGAGCAGTACTTC | CASSTSRTPSYEQYF
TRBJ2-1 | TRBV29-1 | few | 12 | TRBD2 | TGCAGCGTCCAACCGGGACTAACGGAGCAGTTCTTC | CSVQPGLTEQFF
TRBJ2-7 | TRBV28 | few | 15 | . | TGTGCCAGCAGCTTGGAGGAGGAGGAATCCTACGAGCAGTACTTC | CASSLEEEESYEQYF
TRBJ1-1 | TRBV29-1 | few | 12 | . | TGCAGCGTTGTAGGGGGGACCGTTGAAGCTTTCTTT | CSVVGGTVEAFF
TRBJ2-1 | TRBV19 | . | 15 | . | TGTGCCAGTAGTGATACGTGGACCACCTACAATGAGCAGTTCTTC | CASSDTWTTYNEQFF
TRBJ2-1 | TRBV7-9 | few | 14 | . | TGTGCCAGCACCCAGCCAGGATCGGGCAATGAGCAGTTCTTC | CASTQPGSGNEQFF
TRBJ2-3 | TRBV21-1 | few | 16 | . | TGTGCCAGCAGCAATCTGGCCAGCGGGAGTAGAGATACGCAGTATTTT | CASSNLASGSRDTQYF
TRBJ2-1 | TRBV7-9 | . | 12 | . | TGTGCCAGCAGCTTTGGAGGTCGTTTGGAGTTCTTC | CASSFGGRLEFF
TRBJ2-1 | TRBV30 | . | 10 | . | TGTGCCTGGAGTCTCGGTGAGCAGTTCTTC | CAWSLGEQFF
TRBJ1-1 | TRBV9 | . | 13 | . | TGTGCCAGCAGCGATACAGGCAACACTGAAGCTTTCTTT | CASSDTGNTEAFF
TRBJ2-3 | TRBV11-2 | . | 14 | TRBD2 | TGTGCCAGCAGCCTAGCGGGGGGCACAGATACGCAGTATTTT | CASSLAGGTDTQYF
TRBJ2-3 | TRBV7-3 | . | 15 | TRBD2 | TGTGCCAGCAGCTACGCTAGCGGGGGGACAGATACGCAGTATTTT | CASSYASGGTDTQYF
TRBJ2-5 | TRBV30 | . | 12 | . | TGTGCCTGGAGTGTACGTTTGGAGACCCAGTACTTC | CAWSVRLETQYF
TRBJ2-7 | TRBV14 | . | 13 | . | TGTGCCAGCAGCCACGGACGATCCTACGAGCAGTACTTC | CASSHGRSYEQYF
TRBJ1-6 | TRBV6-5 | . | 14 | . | TGTGCCAGCCACCCGGCCGCCTCTAATTCACCCCTCCACTTT | CASHPAASNSPLHF
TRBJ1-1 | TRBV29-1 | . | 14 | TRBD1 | TGCAGCGTTGAAGATTGGCAGGGGGTCGCTGAAGCTTTCTTT | CSVEDWQGVAEAFF